A selection of T cell receptor beta chains follows, all from one sample in a study of cytomegalovirus exposure and HLA in healthy donors. Produced via immunoSEQ multiplex PCR; TCRdb's table is partial and in-frame only. The repertoire has 150,000 to 250,000 clones, around 80% of them found once; the top ten carry 1.5% to 2%. The material sequenced was PBMCs. These receptors were collected from a man aged 25-40 years in good health and CMV-seronegative. Both conserved end residues are trimmed from each CDR3. Fields, in order: CDR3 protein, J gene, V gene, CDR3 length, D gene. D genes are given only for firm matches.

cdr3_aa: ASSAPPGWETQY
j_call: TRBJ2-5
v_call: TRBV6-1
cdr3_length: 12
d_call: NA

cdr3_aa: ASRWTDNTQETQY
j_call: TRBJ2-5
v_call: TRBV2
cdr3_length: 13
d_call: NA

cdr3_aa: ASSPLTGFTEAF
j_call: TRBJ1-1
v_call: TRBV5-4
cdr3_length: 12
d_call: TRBD1

cdr3_aa: ASSRGTGASNSPLH
j_call: TRBJ1-6
v_call: TRBV28
cdr3_length: 14
d_call: TRBD1

cdr3_aa: ASSPKMVVAGELF
j_call: TRBJ2-2
v_call: TRBV2
cdr3_length: 13
d_call: NA

cdr3_aa: ASSLSPSSTTDTQY
j_call: TRBJ2-3
v_call: TRBV27
cdr3_length: 14
d_call: NA

cdr3_aa: ASSSDRGYAYEQY
j_call: TRBJ2-7
v_call: TRBV5-4
cdr3_length: 13
d_call: TRBD1

cdr3_aa: ASNIGTNTGELF
j_call: TRBJ2-2
v_call: TRBV5-1
cdr3_length: 12
d_call: NA

cdr3_aa: ASSSHRDRGRRNTEAF
j_call: TRBJ1-1
v_call: TRBV5-6
cdr3_length: 16
d_call: TRBD1

cdr3_aa: ASSIGGGFSYEQY
j_call: TRBJ2-7
v_call: TRBV19
cdr3_length: 13
d_call: NA

cdr3_aa: ASSFEFRDRGYEQY
j_call: TRBJ2-7
v_call: TRBV28
cdr3_length: 14
d_call: TRBD1

cdr3_aa: ASSAGTGVSNQPQH
j_call: TRBJ1-5
v_call: TRBV9
cdr3_length: 14
d_call: TRBD1

cdr3_aa: ASSQSGGTSGKNEQF
j_call: TRBJ2-1
v_call: TRBV4-1
cdr3_length: 15
d_call: TRBD2

cdr3_aa: ASSQQNSNQPQH
j_call: TRBJ1-5
v_call: TRBV14
cdr3_length: 12
d_call: NA

cdr3_aa: ASSPLLAGEGDTQY
j_call: TRBJ2-3
v_call: TRBV27
cdr3_length: 14
d_call: TRBD2

cdr3_aa: ASSLSGSSGTYEQY
j_call: TRBJ2-7
v_call: TRBV27
cdr3_length: 14
d_call: TRBD2

cdr3_aa: ASSPSGTGGGTEAF
j_call: TRBJ1-1
v_call: TRBV18
cdr3_length: 14
d_call: TRBD1

cdr3_aa: ASSRGLNYGYT
j_call: TRBJ1-2
v_call: TRBV10-1
cdr3_length: 11
d_call: TRBD1

cdr3_aa: ASSRLAETTDTQY
j_call: TRBJ2-3
v_call: TRBV6-4
cdr3_length: 13
d_call: TRBD2

cdr3_aa: ASRGQGGTEAF
j_call: TRBJ1-1
v_call: TRBV6-4
cdr3_length: 11
d_call: TRBD1

cdr3_aa: ASSPPGGGGTDTQY
j_call: TRBJ2-3
v_call: TRBV11-3
cdr3_length: 14
d_call: TRBD2

cdr3_aa: ASSTGRGQF
j_call: TRBJ2-1
v_call: TRBV19
cdr3_length: 9
d_call: NA

cdr3_aa: ATSRSGNYEQY
j_call: TRBJ2-7
v_call: TRBV15
cdr3_length: 11
d_call: TRBD2

cdr3_aa: ASSLGSGSVNEQF
j_call: TRBJ2-1
v_call: TRBV5-1
cdr3_length: 13
d_call: TRBD2

cdr3_aa: ASGRPGALLQF
j_call: TRBJ2-1
v_call: TRBV25-1
cdr3_length: 11
d_call: NA

cdr3_aa: ASSLAGQGNGYT
j_call: TRBJ1-2
v_call: TRBV5-4
cdr3_length: 12
d_call: TRBD1

cdr3_aa: ASSPGTATNEKLF
j_call: TRBJ1-4
v_call: TRBV19
cdr3_length: 13
d_call: TRBD1

cdr3_aa: ASSLVGTGYNEQF
j_call: TRBJ2-1
v_call: TRBV7-9
cdr3_length: 13
d_call: TRBD1

cdr3_aa: AIRMGAGSYEQY
j_call: TRBJ2-7
v_call: TRBV10-3
cdr3_length: 12
d_call: NA

cdr3_aa: ATAPGQGGTDTQY
j_call: TRBJ2-3
v_call: TRBV6-4
cdr3_length: 13
d_call: TRBD1

cdr3_aa: ATRLAGATGELF
j_call: NA
v_call: TRBV10-2
cdr3_length: 12
d_call: TRBD2

cdr3_aa: ASSSQAEQF
j_call: TRBJ2-1
v_call: TRBV27
cdr3_length: 9
d_call: NA

cdr3_aa: ASSSQGGSFNSPLH
j_call: TRBJ1-6
v_call: TRBV7-9
cdr3_length: 14
d_call: NA

cdr3_aa: ASSSLAGNTDTQY
j_call: TRBJ2-3
v_call: TRBV5-1
cdr3_length: 13
d_call: TRBD2

cdr3_aa: ATSRDRSYGYT
j_call: TRBJ1-2
v_call: TRBV15
cdr3_length: 11
d_call: NA

cdr3_aa: ASSYLTSGSGNEQF
j_call: TRBJ2-1
v_call: TRBV2
cdr3_length: 14
d_call: TRBD2

cdr3_aa: ASRRQTNTGELF
j_call: TRBJ2-2
v_call: TRBV11-2
cdr3_length: 12
d_call: NA

cdr3_aa: ASRTTQYDRGRYEQY
j_call: TRBJ2-7
v_call: TRBV27
cdr3_length: 15
d_call: TRBD1

cdr3_aa: ASTRGFEAF
j_call: TRBJ1-1
v_call: TRBV5-6
cdr3_length: 9
d_call: NA

cdr3_aa: ASSPPSYEQY
j_call: NA
v_call: TRBV5-1
cdr3_length: 10
d_call: NA

cdr3_aa: ASSSESGNYEQY
j_call: TRBJ2-7
v_call: TRBV7-2
cdr3_length: 12
d_call: NA

cdr3_aa: ASSSGLAGVTDTQY
j_call: TRBJ2-3
v_call: TRBV7-3
cdr3_length: 14
d_call: TRBD2

cdr3_aa: ASSLAGGFNQPQH
j_call: TRBJ1-5
v_call: TRBV5-6
cdr3_length: 13
d_call: TRBD1

cdr3_aa: ASSVEGTEGNQPQH
j_call: TRBJ1-5
v_call: TRBV9
cdr3_length: 14
d_call: TRBD1

cdr3_aa: ASSLIPYPAAGGPGADTQY
j_call: TRBJ2-3
v_call: TRBV7-3
cdr3_length: 19
d_call: TRBD2

cdr3_aa: ASSLVPGNQPQH
j_call: TRBJ1-5
v_call: TRBV5-1
cdr3_length: 12
d_call: NA

cdr3_aa: ASSLFLREVLDEQY
j_call: TRBJ2-7
v_call: TRBV11-2
cdr3_length: 14
d_call: TRBD2

cdr3_aa: ASSARTSGRGSEQF
j_call: TRBJ2-1
v_call: TRBV9
cdr3_length: 14
d_call: TRBD2

cdr3_aa: ASSGGWGPSEAF
j_call: TRBJ1-1
v_call: TRBV2
cdr3_length: 12
d_call: NA

cdr3_aa: ASSLSGQGTYEQY
j_call: TRBJ2-7
v_call: TRBV27
cdr3_length: 13
d_call: TRBD1

cdr3_aa: ASAHGYEQF
j_call: TRBJ2-1
v_call: TRBV11-2
cdr3_length: 9
d_call: NA

cdr3_aa: ASSGLAGPDTQY
j_call: TRBJ2-3
v_call: TRBV10-1
cdr3_length: 12
d_call: TRBD2

cdr3_aa: ASTPGGQKSETQY
j_call: TRBJ2-5
v_call: TRBV19
cdr3_length: 13
d_call: NA

cdr3_aa: TSSHRTGTRRYEQY
j_call: TRBJ2-7
v_call: TRBV1
cdr3_length: 14
d_call: NA

cdr3_aa: ASSSVVPGQGGLYSNQPQH
j_call: TRBJ1-5
v_call: TRBV5-1
cdr3_length: 19
d_call: TRBD1

cdr3_aa: ASSPYGGGYT
j_call: TRBJ1-2
v_call: TRBV4-1
cdr3_length: 10
d_call: NA

cdr3_aa: ASSLVRPWREGSYEQY
j_call: TRBJ2-7
v_call: TRBV7-8
cdr3_length: 16
d_call: TRBD2

cdr3_aa: ASSVEGQLWDSPLH
j_call: TRBJ1-6
v_call: TRBV9
cdr3_length: 14
d_call: NA

cdr3_aa: ASSLWGSGPTAYEQY
j_call: TRBJ2-7
v_call: TRBV7-9
cdr3_length: 15
d_call: TRBD2